This T cell receptor (beta chain) is from a study of T-cell memory formation after mild COVID-19. One entry per CDR3 protein results from TCRdb running MiXCR on the 5' RACE reads. This table has a few hundred thousand distinct CDR3 sequences, about 17% appearing once. Study-wide points: The study found contracting CD4+ clones mainly in CM and EM and contracting CD8+ clones in EMRA.

This clonotype has a handful of counts. The antigen remains unidentified. The sample comprised PBMCs or a T cell subset sorted from them (not recorded which). This TCR was sampled from a man between 18 and 35 years old who had mild COVID-19 (a few samples of this study predate the infection). Cell type and time point are not known.

CDR3 loop: CASSLSTGGGSPLHF. The CDR3 nucleotides are TGTGCCAGCAGTTTGTCGACAGGGGGCGGTTCACCCCTCCACTTT. V and J are TRBV27 and TRBJ1-6; 10 bases line up with TRBD1. The CDR3 is 15 residues long. J gave up 9 bases and V 3 bases, and 5 bases lay outside the gene matches. The V gene's germline CDR1 is MNHEY and CDR2 SMNVEV (reference sequence).